The clone carrying this T cell receptor beta chain has just one count. Trimming took 5 bases from V and 6 from J; bases not matched to a gene: 8. This CDR3 spans 14 amino acids. Per the germline V gene, CDR1 is KGHSH and CDR2 is LQKENI. Expressed TCRB transcripts were sequenced after all isolated RNA was converted to cDNA. Profiled with immunoSEQ multiplex PCR; TCRdb holds only in-frame clones, not every one. The sample records some 250,000 clones, 27% being singletons. The sample comes from a study of beta chain features in type 1 diabetes. The sequenced material came from central memory CD4+ T cells from blood. This TCR was sampled from a man aged 25 to 40 in good health. The chain links TRBV18 to TRBJ2-5, with TRBD1 matching over 8 bases. The CDR3 loop reads CASSTGGGSKTQYF. The CDR3, as DNA: TGTGCCAGCTCAACAGGGGGTGGTTCGAAGACCCAGTACTTC. Using reference TRBV18 and TRBJ2-5 for the parts outside the CDR3, the full variable domain is NAGVMQNPRHLVRRRGQEARLRCSPMKGHSHVYWYRQLPEEGLKFMVYLQKENIIDESGMPKERFSAEFPKEGPSILRIQQVVRGDSAAYFCASSTGGGSKTQYFGPGTRLLVL.